The present TCR beta chain was sequenced within a study of cytomegalovirus exposure and HLA in healthy donors. The J segment lost 5 bases and the V segment lost 1 base, leaving 9 bases of the junction unmatched. The CDR3 has 15 amino acids. Germline values: CDR1 SGHDT, CDR2 YYEEEE. The PCR ran on 60 Vbeta and 13 Jbeta primers. Method: immunoSEQ multiplex PCR; TCRdb's copy keeps in-frame clones and lacks some. The data hold about 200,000 clones, with 65% to 90% observed a single time. Each donor was healthy, and each was a bone marrow donor. Points from the study as a whole: There were some V segments, including TRBV6-2 and TRBV6-3, excluded as indistinguishable. In vitro testing confirmed a few CMV-associated chains as specific for CMV antigens.

Notes on this clone: Its target is not known.

The clonotype originates from a girl aged 10 to 17 in good health and CMV-seronegative. Specimen: PBMCs. The chain carries TRBV5-6 and TRBJ2-7; TRBD2 agrees at 7 bases. The CDR3 sequence: CASSLTGEGWNEQYF. The CDR3 DNA is TGTGCCAGCAGCTTGACGGGGGAGGGGTGGAACGAGCAGTACTTC. Full variable domain (remainder filled in from reference TRBV5-6 and TRBJ2-7): DAGVTQSPTHLIKTRGQQVTLRCSPKSGHDTVSWYQQALGQGPQFIFQYYEEEERQRGNFPDRFSGHQFPNYSSELNVNALLLGDSALYLCASSLTGEGWNEQYFGPGTRLTVT.